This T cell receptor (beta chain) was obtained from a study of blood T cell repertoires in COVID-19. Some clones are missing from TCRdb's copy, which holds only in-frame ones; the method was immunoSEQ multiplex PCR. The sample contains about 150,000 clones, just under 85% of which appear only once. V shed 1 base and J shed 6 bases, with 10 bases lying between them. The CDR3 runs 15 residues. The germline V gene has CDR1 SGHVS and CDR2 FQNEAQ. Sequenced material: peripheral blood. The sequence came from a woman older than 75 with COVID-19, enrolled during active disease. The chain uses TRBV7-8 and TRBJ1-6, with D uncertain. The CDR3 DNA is TGTGCCAGCAGCTTAGTACTGCGGGGTAATTCACCCCTCCACTTT. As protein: CASSLVLRGNSPLHF.